The rows below give T cell receptor beta chains drawn from one sample of a study of T-cell reconstitution after alpha-beta-depleted transplantation in children. TCRdb ran MiXCR on the PCR reads and lists one entry per CDR3 protein. The data contain about 78,000 distinct CDR3 sequences, around an eighth of them singletons. Sequencing used PBMCs, mostly from graft donor cells, obtained 180 days after TCRalphabeta/CD19-depleted stem cell transplant. The receptors here all came from a male patient between 2 and 15 years old who had a stem cell transplant for acute lymphoblastic leukemia, so the T cells may come from the graft donor. Each CDR3 is given with its conserved first and last residue. Each record gives: clone size, V gene, D gene, J gene, CDR3 DNA, CDR3 protein. A D gene is named only where the DNA matches it firmly. The size entry is marked missing in some rows and otherwise reads once, few, many or a size class.

>few|TRBV20-1|NA|TRBJ1-4
TGCAGTGCTAGTTCTGGGGCGAGAGAAAAACTGTTTTTT
CSASSGAREKLFF
>NA|TRBV4-2|TRBD1|TRBJ2-7
TGTGCCAGCAGCCACGGACAGGGCTACGAGCAGTACTTC
CASSHGQGYEQYF
>NA|TRBV12-3/TRBV12-4|NA|TRBJ2-5
TGTGCCAGCAGTCCAGACGGGGGTGAGACCCAGTACTTC
CASSPDGGETQYF
>many|TRBV18|NA|TRBJ2-7
TGTGCCAGCTCACCACGACAGTCCCAAGCTGAGCAGTACTTC
CASSPRQSQAEQYF
>few|TRBV20-1|NA|TRBJ2-3
TGCAGTGCTAGCGTCCCAGGGCGGGCAGATACGCAGTATTTT
CSASVPGRADTQYF
>few|TRBV6-2/TRBV6-3|TRBD2|TRBJ2-1
TGTGCCAGCACTCAATTAGCCGGGACTAGCGGGGCGCGAGGGTTCTTC
CASTQLAGTSGARGFF
>few|TRBV28|TRBD1|TRBJ2-3
TGTGCCAGCAGCTCAACAGGGGATCCCCAGACAGATACGCAGTATTTT
CASSSTGDPQTDTQYF
>many|TRBV5-6|TRBD1|TRBJ1-6
TGTGCCAGCTGCACAGGGGGCAGTTCACCCCTCCACTTT
CASCTGGSSPLHF
>NA|TRBV5-1|TRBD2|TRBJ2-1
TGCGCCAGCAGAGTCCGTAGCGGGAGGTCTGGTGAGCAGTTCTTC
CASRVRSGRSGEQFF
>few|TRBV20-1|TRBD1|TRBJ2-7
TGCAGTGCTATCCGGGACAGGGGGAGAGACGAGCAGTACTTC
CSAIRDRGRDEQYF
>few|TRBV6-6|NA|TRBJ2-3
TGTGCCAGCAGTTACAGGCAGGGTGGGCAGTATTTT
CASSYRQGGQYF
>NA|TRBV20-1|NA|TRBJ2-6
TGCAGTGCTAGGGACCTCTCTGGGGCCAACGTCCTGACTTTC
CSARDLSGANVLTF
>NA|TRBV28|TRBD1|TRBJ1-2
TGTGCCAGCAGTTTGGCACAGGGGACCTATGGCTACACCTTC
CASSLAQGTYGYTF
>few|TRBV9|TRBD1|TRBJ2-2
TGTGCCAGCAGCGTAGACAGGGGAAAGACCGGGGAGCTGTTTTTT
CASSVDRGKTGELFF
>few|TRBV20-1|TRBD1|TRBJ2-3
TGCAGTGCTAGCCAGATAATACAGGGGAAAACGCAGTATTTT
CSASQIIQGKTQYF
>NA|TRBV5-8|NA|TRBJ2-1
TGTGCCAGCAGCTTATGGGAAAGGGCTTTCCTCCCGAATGAGCAGTTCTTC
CASSLWERAFLPNEQFF
>few|TRBV20-1|NA|TRBJ1-5
TGCAGTGCTAGAGGGATGGGGTTTAGCAATCAGCCCCAGCATTTT
CSARGMGFSNQPQHF
>NA|TRBV12-3/TRBV12-4|NA|TRBJ2-1
TGTGCCAGCAGTTGGGCCGCAGGGCCCTTTTACAATGAGCAGTTCTTC
CASSWAAGPFYNEQFF
>few|TRBV5-6|TRBD2|TRBJ2-7
TGTGCCAGCAGCCCGCTCCAGGGGCTAGCGGGGAACTTTTACGAGCAGTACTTC
CASSPLQGLAGNFYEQYF
>few|TRBV10-1|TRBD2|TRBJ2-5
TGCGCCAGCAGCGGCGGGAGAGGAGAGACCCAGTACTTC
CASSGGRGETQYF
>NA|TRBV28|NA|TRBJ2-7
TGTGCCAGCAGCGGAGCAGGGAAAAACTCCTACGAGCAGTACTTC
CASSGAGKNSYEQYF
>NA|TRBV18|TRBD2|TRBJ2-1
TGTGCCAGCTCACCAACTAGCGGGGGGGCCCGGGGGAATGAGCAGTTCTTC
CASSPTSGGARGNEQFF
>NA|TRBV28|NA|TRBJ2-1
TGTGCCAGCAGACTTTTCAATGAGCAGTTCTTC
CASRLFNEQFF
>few|TRBV20-1|NA|TRBJ2-7
TGCAGTGCTCCTGACGGCTCCTACGAGCAGTACTTC
CSAPDGSYEQYF
>few|TRBV7-7|NA|TRBJ2-7
TGTGCCAGCAGCCCCGGGTCCCTGGGATACGAGCAGTACTTC
CASSPGSLGYEQYF
>NA|TRBV4-2|TRBD2|TRBJ2-7
TGTGCCAGTAGGCTAAGCGGGAGGGCCGAGCAGTACTTC
CASRLSGRAEQYF
>NA|TRBV7-2|NA|TRBJ1-5
TGTGCCAGCAGCTTCACCAGGCCTAGCAATCAGCCCCAGCATTTT
CASSFTRPSNQPQHF
>NA|TRBV7-9|NA|TRBJ2-7
TGTGCCAGCAGACCCGCGGGCAAGGTCGAGGTCTACGAGCAGTACTTC
CASRPAGKVEVYEQYF
>many|TRBV5-1|NA|TRBJ2-4
TGCGCCAGCAGCTTGGTAGGCAACATTCAGTACTTC
CASSLVGNIQYF
>few|TRBV7-2|NA|TRBJ1-2
TGTGCCAGCAGCTTAGCCTCCGCGCATGGCTACACCTTC
CASSLASAHGYTF
>many|TRBV20-1|NA|TRBJ2-5
TGCAGTGCTAGCCGTGACTTGCTGCAAGAGACCCAGTACTTC
CSASRDLLQETQYF
>many|TRBV5-1|TRBD2|TRBJ2-3
TGCGCCAGCAGCTTGCGACTAGCGGGAGTCTCGGATACGCAGTATTTT
CASSLRLAGVSDTQYF
>NA|TRBV3-1|TRBD2|TRBJ2-1
TGTGCCAGCAGCCAGACTAGCGGGAAGGGTCGGAATGAGCAGTTCTTC
CASSQTSGKGRNEQFF
>few|TRBV20-1|NA|TRBJ2-7
TGCAGTGCGGTACTCGGTGACTACGAGCAGTACTTC
CSAVLGDYEQYF
>NA|TRBV20-1|TRBD1|TRBJ2-3
TGCAGTGCTACAGGACAGGTACCTAGCACAGATACGCAGTATTTT
CSATGQVPSTDTQYF
>NA|TRBV5-6|NA|TRBJ2-5
TGTGCCAGCAGCCCACCACAGGGTTGGGAGACCCAGTACTTC
CASSPPQGWETQYF
>NA|TRBV5-1|TRBD1|TRBJ1-3
TGCGCCAGCAGCGGCACAGGGGGTTTTACTGGAAACACCATATATTTT
CASSGTGGFTGNTIYF
>many|TRBV7-9|NA|TRBJ2-5
TGTGCCAGCAGCTTTGCGGGCGGGGAAGAGACCCAGTACTTC
CASSFAGGEETQYF
>few|TRBV27|NA|TRBJ1-2
TGTGCCAGCAGTGCCACCCGCGACAGGTTCGCGGGCTATGGCTACACCTTC
CASSATRDRFAGYGYTF
>NA|TRBV5-1|TRBD1|TRBJ2-7
TGCGCCAGCAGCCCCCGGGACAGGGGGCCAAGCTCCTACGAGCAGTACTTC
CASSPRDRGPSSYEQYF
>medium-sized|TRBV28|TRBD1|TRBJ2-7
TGTGCCAGCAGTTGGCCGGGACAGGGGTACGAGCAGTACTTC
CASSWPGQGYEQYF
>NA|TRBV28|TRBD1|TRBJ2-6
TGTGCCAGCAGTTTACAGGGGGCGCCTGGGGCCAACGTCCTGACTTTC
CASSLQGAPGANVLTF
>many|TRBV5-1|TRBD2|TRBJ2-1
TGCGCCAGCAGCCGGACTAGCGGGAGGAAAAACAATGAGCAGTTCTTC
CASSRTSGRKNNEQFF
>NA|TRBV5-4|NA|TRBJ2-1
TGTGCCAGCAGCGCCAAGAATGAGCAGTTCTTC
CASSAKNEQFF
>NA|TRBV6-5|TRBD2|TRBJ2-1
TGTGCCAGCAGTTACGCGTCTAGCGGGAGGGTGGGCAATGAGCAGTTCTTC
CASSYASSGRVGNEQFF
>NA|TRBV18|NA|TRBJ1-4
TGTGCCAGCTCATGGATGCAGGGATCCTCAACTAATGAAAAACTGTTTTTT
CASSWMQGSSTNEKLFF
>NA|TRBV10-3|NA|TRBJ2-7
TGTGCCATCAGGTCCGCGGGGCATCTCTACGAGCAGTACTTC
CAIRSAGHLYEQYF
>once|TRBV15|NA|TRBJ1-3
TGTGCCACCAGCGGACGGCCTCGGAACACCATATATTTT
CATSGRPRNTIYF
>few|TRBV7-2|NA|TRBJ2-2
TGTGCCAGCAGCTTATCGGTGGGCCATAACGGGGAGCTGTTTTTT
CASSLSVGHNGELFF